This TCR beta chain was found in a study of Graves' ophthalmopathy and Graves' hyperthyroidism. The study's findings and limits: Blood was where most expanded thyroid clonotypes above 0.001 frequency also turned up.

RNA served as the template for amplifying TCR beta CDR3 regions. First-round RT-PCR relied on HTBI primers, and a second-round multiplex PCR came next. TCRdb recomputed calls from the multiplex PCR reads with MiXCR, one row per CDR3 protein. Of 350,000 or so distinct CDR3 sequences detected, roughly 17% appear once; the ten largest clones hold 9% to 15%. This clonotype was recorded at least ten times. Its antigen is not known. This TCR was recovered from an adult man with Graves' ophthalmopathy. The sample was peripheral blood.

CDR3 amino acids: CASSARTSYEQYF. In DNA, the CDR3 is TGTGCCAGCAGTGCCCGGACCTCCTACGAGCAGTACTTC. The V call is TRBV2, the J call TRBJ2-7, with D hard to call. The CDR3 sequence is 13 residues long. The germline V gene has CDR1 SNHLY and CDR2 FYNNEI. Trimming shortened V by 4 bases and J by 0 bases, and 7 bases separated the two germline ends. The full variable domain, its missing parts supplied by reference TRBV2 and TRBJ2-7, is EPEVTQTPSHQVTQMGQEVILRCVPISNHLYFYWYRQILGQKVEFLVSFYNNEISEKSEIFDDQFSVERPDGSNFTLKIRSTKLEDSAMYFCASSARTSYEQYFGPGTRLTVT.